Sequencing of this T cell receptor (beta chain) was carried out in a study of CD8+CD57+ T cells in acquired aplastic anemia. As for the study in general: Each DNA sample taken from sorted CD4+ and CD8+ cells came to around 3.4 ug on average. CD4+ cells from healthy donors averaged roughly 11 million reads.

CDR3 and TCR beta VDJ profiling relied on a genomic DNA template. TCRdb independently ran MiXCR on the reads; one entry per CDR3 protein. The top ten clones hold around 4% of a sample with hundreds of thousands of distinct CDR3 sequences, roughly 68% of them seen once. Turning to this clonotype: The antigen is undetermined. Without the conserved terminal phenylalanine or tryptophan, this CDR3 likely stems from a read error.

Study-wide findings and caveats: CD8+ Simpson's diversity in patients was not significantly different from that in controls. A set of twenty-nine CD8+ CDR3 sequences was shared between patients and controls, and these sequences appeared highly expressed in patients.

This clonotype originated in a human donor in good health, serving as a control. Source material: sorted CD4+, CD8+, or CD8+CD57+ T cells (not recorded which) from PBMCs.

The CDR3 sequence: CASSHHAPQYL. DNA for the CDR3: TGTGCCAGCAGCCACCACGCGCCCCAGTACCTC. This chain uses TRBV14 with TRBJ2-5; no definite D call. The germline V gene has CDR1 SGHDN and CDR2 FVKESK. There are 11 residues in the CDR3. V was pared by 3 bases and J by 9 bases, with 8 bases between.